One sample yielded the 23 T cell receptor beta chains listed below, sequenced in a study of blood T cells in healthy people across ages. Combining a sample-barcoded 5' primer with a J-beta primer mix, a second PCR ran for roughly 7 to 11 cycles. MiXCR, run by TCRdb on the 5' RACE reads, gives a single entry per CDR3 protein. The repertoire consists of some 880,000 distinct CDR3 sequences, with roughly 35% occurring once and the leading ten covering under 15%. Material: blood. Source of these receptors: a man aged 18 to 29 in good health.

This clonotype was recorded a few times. The CDR3: CASSSPPGTIQETQYF. CDR3 sequence (DNA): TGTGCCAGCAGCTCTCCTCCCGGGACTATCCAAGAGACCCAGTACTTC. The genes are TRBV7-2 and TRBJ2-5; TRBD2 agrees at 7 bases. This CDR3 is 16 amino acids long. Germline V gene sequence: CDR1 SGHTA, CDR2 FQGNSA. Trimming cost V 4 bases and J 1 base; bases outside gene matches: 9.

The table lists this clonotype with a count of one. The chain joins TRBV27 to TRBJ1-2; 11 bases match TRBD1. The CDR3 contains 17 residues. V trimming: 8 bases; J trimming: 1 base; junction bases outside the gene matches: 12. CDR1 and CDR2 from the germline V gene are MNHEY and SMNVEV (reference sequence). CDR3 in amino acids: CASGTRDRGAGNYGYTF. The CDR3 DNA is TGTGCCAGCGGCACCCGGGACAGGGGGGCCGGTAACTATGGCTACACCTTC.

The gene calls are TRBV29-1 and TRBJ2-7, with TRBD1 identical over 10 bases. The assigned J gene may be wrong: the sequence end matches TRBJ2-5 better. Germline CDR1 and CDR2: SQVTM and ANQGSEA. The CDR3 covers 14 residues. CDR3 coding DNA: TGCAGCGTCTTCCCCGGGACAGGGGACGAGACCCAGTACTTC. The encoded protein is CSVFPGTGDETQYF.

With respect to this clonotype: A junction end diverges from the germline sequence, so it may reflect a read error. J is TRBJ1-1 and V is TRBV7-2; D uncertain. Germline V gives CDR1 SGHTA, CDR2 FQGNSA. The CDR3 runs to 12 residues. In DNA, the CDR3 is TGTGCCAACAGCTTCCCAAACACTGAAGCTTTCTTT. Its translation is CANSFPNTEAFF.

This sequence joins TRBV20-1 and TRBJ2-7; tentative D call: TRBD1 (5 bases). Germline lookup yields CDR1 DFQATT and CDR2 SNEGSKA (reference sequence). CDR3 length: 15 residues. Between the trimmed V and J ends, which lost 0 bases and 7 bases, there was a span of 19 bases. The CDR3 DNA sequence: TGCAGTGCTAGAGATATCGGTGGGGCTTCGAATGAGCAGTACTTC. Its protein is CSARDIGGASNEQYF.

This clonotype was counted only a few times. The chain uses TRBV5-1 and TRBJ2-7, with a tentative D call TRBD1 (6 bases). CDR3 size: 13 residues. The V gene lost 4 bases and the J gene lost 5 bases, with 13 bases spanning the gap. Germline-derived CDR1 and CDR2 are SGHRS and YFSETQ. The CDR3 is CASSQDSLNEQYF. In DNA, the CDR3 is TGCGCCAGCAGCCAGGACAGCCTCAACGAGCAGTACTTC. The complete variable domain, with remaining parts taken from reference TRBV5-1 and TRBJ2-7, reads KAGVTQTPRYLIKTRGQQVTLSCSPISGHRSVSWYQQTPGQGLQFLFEYFSETQRNKGNFPGRFSGRQFSNSRSEMNVSTLELGDSALYLCASSQDSLNEQYFGPGTRLTVT.

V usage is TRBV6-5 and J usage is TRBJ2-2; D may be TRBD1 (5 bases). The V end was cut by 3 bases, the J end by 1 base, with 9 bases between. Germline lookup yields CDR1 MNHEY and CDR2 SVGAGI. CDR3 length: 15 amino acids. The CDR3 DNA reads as TGTGCCAGCAGTTATACTCAGGGGAACACCGGGGAGCTGTTTTTT. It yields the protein CASSYTQGNTGELFF.

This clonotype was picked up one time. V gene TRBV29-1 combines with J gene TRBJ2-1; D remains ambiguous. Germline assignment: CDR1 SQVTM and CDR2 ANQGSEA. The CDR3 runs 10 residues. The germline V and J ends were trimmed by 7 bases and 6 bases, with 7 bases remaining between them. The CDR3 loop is CSASVNEQFF. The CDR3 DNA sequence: TGCAGCGCCTCGGTCAATGAGCAGTTCTTC.

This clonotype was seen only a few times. In DNA form, the CDR3 reads TGCGCCAGCAGCCAAGATTGGCCGGGACCAAAAGAGACCCAGTACTTC. Its protein is CASSQDWPGPKETQYF. The rearrangement joins TRBV4-3 to TRBJ2-4; perhaps D is TRBD1 or TRBD2 (5 bases each). The J call is in doubt because the DNA end fits TRBJ2-5 better. The CDR3 consists of 16 residues. Germline V gene sequence: CDR1 LGHNA, CDR2 YSLEER.

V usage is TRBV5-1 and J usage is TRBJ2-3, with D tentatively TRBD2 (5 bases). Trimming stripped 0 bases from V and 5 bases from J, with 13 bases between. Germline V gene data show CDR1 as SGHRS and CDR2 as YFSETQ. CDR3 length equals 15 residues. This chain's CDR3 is CASSLGPSRGDTQYF. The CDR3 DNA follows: TGCGCCAGCAGCTTGGGACCGTCCCGGGGAGATACGCAGTATTTT.

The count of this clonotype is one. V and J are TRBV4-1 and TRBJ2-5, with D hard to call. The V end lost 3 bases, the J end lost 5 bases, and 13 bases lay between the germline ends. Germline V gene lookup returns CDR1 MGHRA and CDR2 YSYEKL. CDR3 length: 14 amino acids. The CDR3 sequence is CASSHDQAVETQYF. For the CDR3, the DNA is TGCGCCAGCAGCCACGATCAGGCGGTGGAGACCCAGTACTTC.

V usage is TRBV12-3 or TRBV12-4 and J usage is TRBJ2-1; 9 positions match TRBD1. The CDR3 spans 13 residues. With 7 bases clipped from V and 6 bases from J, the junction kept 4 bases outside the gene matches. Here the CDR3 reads CASNVDRGNEQFF. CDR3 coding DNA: TGTGCCAGCAACGTGGACAGGGGCAATGAGCAGTTCTTC.

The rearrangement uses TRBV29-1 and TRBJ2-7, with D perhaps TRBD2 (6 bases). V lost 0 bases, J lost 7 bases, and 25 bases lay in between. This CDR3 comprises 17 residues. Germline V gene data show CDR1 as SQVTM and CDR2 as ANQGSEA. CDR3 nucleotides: TGCAGCGTTGAAGATCGGGTTTGGCGGGAATCCTACAATGAGCAGTACTTC. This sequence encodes CSVEDRVWRESYNEQYF.

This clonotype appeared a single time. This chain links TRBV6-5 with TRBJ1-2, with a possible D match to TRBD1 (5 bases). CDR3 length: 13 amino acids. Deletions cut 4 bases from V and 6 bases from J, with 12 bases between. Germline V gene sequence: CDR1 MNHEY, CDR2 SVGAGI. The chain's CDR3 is CASSSTDSNGYTF. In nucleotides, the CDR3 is TGTGCCAGCAGTTCCACCGACAGCAATGGCTACACCTTC.

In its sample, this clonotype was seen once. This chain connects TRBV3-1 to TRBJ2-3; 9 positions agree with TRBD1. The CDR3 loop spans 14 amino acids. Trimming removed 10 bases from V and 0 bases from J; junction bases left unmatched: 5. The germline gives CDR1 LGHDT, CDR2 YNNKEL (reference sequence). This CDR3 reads CATADRGSTDTQYF. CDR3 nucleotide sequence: TGTGCCACCGCGGACAGGGGAAGCACAGATACGCAGTATTTT.

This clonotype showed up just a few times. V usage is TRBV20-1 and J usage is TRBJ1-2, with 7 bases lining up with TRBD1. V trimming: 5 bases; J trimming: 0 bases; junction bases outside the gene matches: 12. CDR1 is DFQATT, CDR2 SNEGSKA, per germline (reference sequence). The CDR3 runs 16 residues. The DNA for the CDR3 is TGCAGTGCTCAACCCGTATTGACAGGGACTAACTATGGCTACACCTTC. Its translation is CSAQPVLTGTNYGYTF.

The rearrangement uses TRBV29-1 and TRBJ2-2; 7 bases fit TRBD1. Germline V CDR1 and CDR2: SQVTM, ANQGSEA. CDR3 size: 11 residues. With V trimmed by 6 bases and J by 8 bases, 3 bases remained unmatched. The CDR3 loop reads CSVQQGGELFF. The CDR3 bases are TGCAGCGTACAACAGGGGGGGGAGCTGTTTTTT.

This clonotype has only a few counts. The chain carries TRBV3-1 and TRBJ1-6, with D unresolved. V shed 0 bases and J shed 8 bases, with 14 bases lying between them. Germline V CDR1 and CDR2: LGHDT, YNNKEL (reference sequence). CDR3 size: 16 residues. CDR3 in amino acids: CASSQDLTAQDSPLHF. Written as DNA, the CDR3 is TGTGCCAGCAGCCAAGATCTGACGGCTCAAGATTCACCCCTCCACTTT.

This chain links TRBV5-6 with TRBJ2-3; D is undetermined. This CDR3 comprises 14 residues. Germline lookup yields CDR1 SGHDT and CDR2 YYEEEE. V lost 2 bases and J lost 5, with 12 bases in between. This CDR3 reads CASSFKLAGDTQYF. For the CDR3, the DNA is TGTGCCAGCAGCTTCAAGTTAGCTGGAGATACGCAGTATTTT.

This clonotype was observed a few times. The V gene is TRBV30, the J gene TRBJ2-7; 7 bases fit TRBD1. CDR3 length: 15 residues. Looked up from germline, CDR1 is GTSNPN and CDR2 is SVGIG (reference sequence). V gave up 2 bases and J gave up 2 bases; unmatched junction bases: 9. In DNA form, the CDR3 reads TGTGCCTGGAGTAAAGCCGGCCAGGGGGCCTACGAGCAGTACTTC. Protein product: CAWSKAGQGAYEQYF.

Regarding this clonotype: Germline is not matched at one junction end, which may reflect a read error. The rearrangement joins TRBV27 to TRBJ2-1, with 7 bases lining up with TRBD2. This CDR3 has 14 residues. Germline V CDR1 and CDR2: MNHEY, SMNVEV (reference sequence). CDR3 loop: CASSLGGTYNVQFF. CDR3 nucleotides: TGTGCCAGCAGTTTGGGAGGGACCTACAATGTGCAGTTCTTC.

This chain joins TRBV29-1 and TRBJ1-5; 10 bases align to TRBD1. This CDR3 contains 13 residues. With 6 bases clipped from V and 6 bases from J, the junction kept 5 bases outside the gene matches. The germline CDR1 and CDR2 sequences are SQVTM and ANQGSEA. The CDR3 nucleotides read TGCAGCGTCTGGACAGGGGGAGGTCAGCCCCAGCATTTT. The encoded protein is CSVWTGGGQPQHF.

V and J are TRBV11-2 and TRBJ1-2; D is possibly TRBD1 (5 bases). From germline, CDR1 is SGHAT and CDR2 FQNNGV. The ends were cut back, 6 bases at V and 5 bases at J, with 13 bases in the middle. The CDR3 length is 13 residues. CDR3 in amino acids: CASSDRLQYGYTF. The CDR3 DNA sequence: TGTGCCAGCAGTGACAGACTCCAATATGGCTACACCTTC.